The 30 T cell receptor beta chains below come from one sample, sequenced in a study of T cells after yellow fever vaccination. TCRdb re-derived calls from the 5' RACE reads in MiXCR, one entry per CDR3 protein. The data hold around 310,000 distinct CDR3 sequences, with 4% observed a single time. The source was PBMCs, collected 5 days after the yellow fever booster vaccination. These TCRs come from a man aged 18 to 30 who received the YFV17D yellow fever vaccine.

This clonotype was picked up many times. V gene TRBV5-6 combines with J gene TRBJ2-1, with a weak D call TRBD1 (5 bases). The germline V gene encodes CDR1 SGHDT and CDR2 YYEEEE. The CDR3 has 17 amino acids. Trimming left V 6 bases short and J 6 bases short, with 25 bases between. DNA of the CDR3: TGTGCCAGCAACTTCAATGGGGCCGCGAATCCAATCAATGAGCAGTTCTTC. It specifies CASNFNGAANPINEQFF.

V usage is TRBV18 and J usage is TRBJ2-7; the match to TRBD1 covers 7 bases. The CDR3 has 12 amino acids. The germline gives CDR1 KGHSH, CDR2 LQKENI. V shed 3 bases, J shed 7 bases, and the junction held 3 bases outside the gene matches. CDR3 sequence reads: CASSPAGGEQYV. The CDR3 DNA reads as TGTGCCAGCTCACCCGCAGGGGGAGAGCAGTACGTC.

This clonotype was counted only a few times. CDR3 nucleotide sequence: TGTGCCTGCAAAGGGGGCCCCGCCAGGCCCCAGCATTTT. The encoded protein is CACKGGPARPQHF. The chain is built from TRBV19 and TRBJ1-5; TRBD1 aligns across 7 bases. CDR3 length equals 13 residues. V lost 11 bases, J lost 9 bases, and 13 bases stayed unmatched. Germline V lookup: CDR1 LNHDA, CDR2 SQIVND (reference sequence). The full variable domain, its missing parts supplied by reference TRBV19 and TRBJ1-5, is DGGITQSPKYLFRKEGQNVTLSCEQNLNHDAMYWYRQDPGQGLRLIYYSQIVNDFQKGDIAEGYSVSREKKESFPLTVTSAQKNPTAFYLCACKGGPARPQHFGDGTRLSIL.

The J gene is TRBJ1-4, the V gene TRBV7-3, with 9 bases fitting TRBD1. The CDR3 totals 15 residues. Losses at the gene ends were 4 bases for V and 8 bases for J; bases not matched to a gene: 8. The germline V gene has CDR1 SGHTA and CDR2 FQGTGA. CDR3 sequence reads: CASSSTGGAGEKLFF. The CDR3 region has the DNA TGTGCCAGCAGCTCCACAGGGGGCGCAGGGGAAAAACTGTTTTTT.

This clonotype was detected a few times. The gene calls are TRBV14 and TRBJ2-3; TRBD1 agrees at 7 bases. The CDR3 runs 15 residues. Germline V gene data show CDR1 as SGHDN and CDR2 as FVKESK. V lost 4 bases, J lost 2 bases, and 6 bases stayed unmatched. CDR3: CASSPGTANTDTQYF. The CDR3 DNA follows: TGTGCCAGCAGCCCAGGGACAGCTAACACAGATACGCAGTATTTT.

In this sample, this clonotype turned up many times. The V call is TRBV7-9, the J call TRBJ2-3; D gene uncertain. The CDR3 totals 16 residues. V lost 4 bases and J 0 bases, leaving 14 bases between the germline ends. Germline assignment: CDR1 SEHNR and CDR2 FQNEAQ (reference sequence). CDR3 DNA: TGTGCCAGCAGCTCCTCGGACCACTATAGCACAGATACGCAGTATTTT. It encodes CASSSSDHYSTDTQYF.

This clonotype came up many times. This chain links TRBV18 with TRBJ2-3; no reliable D call. This CDR3 has 12 amino acids. Germline CDR1 reads KGHSH; CDR2 reads LQKENI. V lost 2 bases to trimming and J lost 4 bases, with 4 bases between them. CDR3 protein: CASSPAADTQYF. CDR3 DNA: TGTGCCAGCTCACCAGCGGCAGATACGCAGTATTTT. Using reference TRBV18 and TRBJ2-3 for the parts outside the CDR3, the full variable domain is NAGVMQNPRHLVRRRGQEARLRCSPMKGHSHVYWYRQLPEEGLKFMVYLQKENIIDESGMPKERFSAEFPKEGPSILRIQQVVRGDSAAYFCASSPAADTQYFGPGTRLTVL.

This clonotype turned up a few times. The gene calls are TRBV9 and TRBJ2-1, with D maybe TRBD2 (6 bases). V lost 3 bases, J lost 8 bases, and 12 bases lay in between. The germline V gene has CDR1 SGDLS and CDR2 YYNGEE. The CDR3 has 13 amino acids. This CDR3 is CASSGSSAYEQFF. CDR3 bases: TGTGCCAGCAGCGGTTCTAGCGCCTATGAGCAGTTCTTC. The full variable domain, with the rest looked up from reference TRBV9 and TRBJ2-1, is DSGVTQTPKHLITATGQRVTLRCSPRSGDLSVYWYQQSLDQGLQFLIQYYNGEERAKGNILERFSAQQFPDLHSELNLSSLELGDSALYFCASSGSSAYEQFFGPGTRLTVL.

Many counts were recorded for this clonotype. The J gene is TRBJ2-6, the V gene TRBV5-5; tentative D call: TRBD1 (5 bases). In germline, CDR1 is SGHKS, CDR2 YYEKEE (reference sequence). Trimming removed 5 bases from V and 0 bases from J, with 18 bases in between. The length of the CDR3 is 18 residues. The CDR3 reads CASSFTWTPSSGANVLTF. As DNA, the CDR3 is TGTGCCAGCAGTTTCACGTGGACACCGAGCTCTGGGGCCAACGTCCTGACTTTC.

This clonotype was counted at least ten times. The chain combines TRBV4-1 with TRBJ2-3, with TRBD2 as a possible D gene (6 bases). The V and J ends lost 1 base and 2 bases respectively, with 10 bases between them. The germline V gene has CDR1 MGHRA and CDR2 YSYEKL. CDR3 length equals 15 residues. CDR3 sequence (DNA): TGCGCCAGCAGCCAAGGCCTAGCGCTCACAGATACGCAGTATTTT. Its protein product is CASSQGLALTDTQYF.

The rearrangement joins TRBV21-1 to TRBJ1-5; the table's D call TRBD1 went unverified against the DNA. TRBV21-1 is given as a pseudogene. The CDR3 spans 18 residues. In DNA form, the CDR3 reads TGTGCCAGCAGGGGCTCGATCCACAGGGGGCTCTTGGATCAGCCCCAGCATTTT. This encodes CASRGSIHRGLLDQPQHF.

The rearrangement joins TRBV6-2 or TRBV6-3 to TRBJ2-5, with 8 bases aligning to TRBD2. V dropped 5 bases and J dropped 1; count of bases not matched to a gene: 9. Germline V gene lookup returns CDR1 MNHEY and CDR2 SVGEGT. The CDR3 runs to 16 residues. The CDR3 bases are TGTGCCAGCAGTGACTGGAGCGGGGGACGCCAAGAGACCCAGTACTTC. Amino acid sequence: CASSDWSGGRQETQYF.

The chain carries TRBV20-1 and TRBJ2-5; 11 positions agree with TRBD2. Unmatched junction bases numbered 6, after V lost 5 bases and J lost 1 base. CDR1 and CDR2 from the germline V gene are DFQATT and SNEGSKA (reference sequence). The CDR3 runs to 15 residues. In DNA form, the CDR3 reads TGCAGTGCTGAATCCGGGACTAGCGGCCAAGAGACCCAGTACTTC. It specifies CSAESGTSGQETQYF.

The sample holds a few counts of this clonotype. The V gene is TRBV6-6, the J gene TRBJ1-6, with TRBD1 matching over 8 bases. The CDR3 is 17 residues long. CDR1 and CDR2 (germline): MNHNY, SVGAGI (reference sequence). V was clipped by 5 bases and J by 0 bases; unmatched bases: 6. As DNA, the CDR3 is TGTGCCAGCAGTCCTCGACAGGGGAGCTCCTATAATTCACCCCTCCACTTT. This sequence encodes CASSPRQGSSYNSPLHF.

The chain employs TRBV7-2 and TRBJ2-7; 15 positions match TRBD2. V gave up 0 bases and J gave up 4 bases; unmatched junction bases: 1. CDR1 and CDR2 (germline): SGHTA, FQGNSA. This CDR3 is built from 16 residues. For the CDR3, the DNA is TGTGCCAGCAGCTTAGCGGGGACTAGCGGGGGGTACGAGCAGTACTTC. Its protein is CASSLAGTSGGYEQYF.

This clonotype was counted many times. As DNA, the CDR3 is TGCGCCAGCAGCTTGGCCATTCCCTCCTACAATGAGCAGTTCTTC. Protein sequence: CASSLAIPSYNEQFF. J is TRBJ2-1 and V is TRBV5-1; no reliable D call. The CDR3 runs to 15 residues. V lost 0 bases and J 0 bases, leaving 7 bases between the germline ends. Germline lookup yields CDR1 SGHRS and CDR2 YFSETQ.

J is TRBJ2-3 and V is TRBV10-3; D is possibly TRBD1 (6 bases). Germline CDR1 and CDR2: ENHRY and SYGVKD. The CDR3 has 13 amino acids. Trimming shortened V by 10 bases and J by 1 base, and 12 bases separated the two germline ends. The CDR3 DNA is TGTGCCACCGAAGGACAGCGCACAGATACGCAGTATTTT. Its translation: CATEGQRTDTQYF.

This clonotype was found many times. The rearrangement uses TRBV6-5 and TRBJ2-6, with a possible D match to TRBD2 (5 bases). This CDR3 has 15 amino acids. V was shortened by 6 bases and J by 2 bases, with 11 bases between the two germline ends. The germline V gene encodes CDR1 MNHEY and CDR2 SVGAGI. CDR3 nucleotides: TGTGCCAGCAGAGATTCCGGGGCTGGGGCCAACGTCCTGACTTTC. Translating gives CASRDSGAGANVLTF.

This clonotype was counted ten times or more. The chain uses TRBV4-1 and TRBJ2-2; 7 bases match TRBD2. V was pared by 1 base and J by 1 base, with 3 bases of the junction left unmatched. CDR3 size: 16 residues. Germline CDR1 MGHRA, CDR2 YSYEKL. The CDR3 reads CASSQGRGGNTGELFF. The CDR3 bases are TGCGCCAGCAGCCAAGGTCGCGGGGGGAACACCGGGGAGCTGTTTTTT.

This clonotype was counted ten times or more. J is TRBJ2-7 and V is TRBV6-2 or TRBV6-3, with D perhaps TRBD2 (6 bases). The germline CDR1 and CDR2 sequences are MNHEY and SVGEGT. V was cut by 5 bases and J by 6 bases, with 11 bases left in between. CDR3 size: 12 residues. The CDR3 DNA sequence: TGTGCCAGCAGTGACGGGAGACCCGAGCAGTACGTC. It specifies CASSDGRPEQYV.

This clonotype showed up just a few times. The V and J genes are TRBV19 and TRBJ2-2; D gene unclear. Germline V CDR1 and CDR2: LNHDA, SQIVND (reference sequence). Trimming shortened V by 2 bases and J by 4 bases, and 8 bases separated the two germline ends. The CDR3 is 14 residues long. As DNA, the CDR3 is TGTGCCAGTAGTATAATGCCGAGCACCGGGGAGCTGTTTTTT. Its protein is CASSIMPSTGELFF.

This clonotype was found many times. The chain combines TRBV30 with TRBJ2-1; no definite D call. V lost 1 base to trimming and J lost 6 bases, with 7 bases between them. The germline V gene has CDR1 GTSNPN and CDR2 SVGIG (reference sequence). This CDR3 contains 12 residues. For the CDR3, the DNA is TGTGCCTGGAGTGACGCGGTCAATGAGCAGTTCTTC. It yields the protein CAWSDAVNEQFF.

This clonotype was counted ten times or more. The chain couples TRBV4-3 to TRBJ2-3, with D perhaps given as TRBD1 or TRBD2 (5 bases each). Deletions cut 3 bases from V and 4 bases from J, with 11 bases between. The CDR3 has 14 residues. Germline CDR1 LGHNA, CDR2 YSLEER. This CDR3 reads CASSQRRGADTQYF. The CDR3 DNA reads as TGCGCCAGCAGCCAGAGAAGAGGGGCAGATACGCAGTATTTT.

The rearrangement uses TRBV11-2 and TRBJ2-3, with D unresolved. V lost 1 base to trimming and J lost 5 bases, with 10 bases between them. This CDR3 spans 14 amino acids. Germline V gene lookup returns CDR1 SGHAT and CDR2 FQNNGV. Here the CDR3 DNA reads TGTGCCAGCAGCTTAGCGTCGCCTAAAGATACGCAGTATTTT. Residues: CASSLASPKDTQYF.

This clonotype has ten or more counts. The chain is built from TRBV29-1 and TRBJ1-1, with TRBD1 as a possible D gene (5 bases). Deletions cut 2 bases from V and 5 bases from J, with 9 bases between. CDR3 size: 12 residues. Per germline, CDR1 SQVTM and CDR2 ANQGSEA. The chain's CDR3 is CSVEQGRTEAFF. CDR3 nucleotides: TGCAGCGTTGAACAGGGCCGTACTGAAGCTTTCTTT.

There are many counts of this clonotype. The chain couples TRBV5-1 to TRBJ2-3; D not certain. Germline values: CDR1 SGHRS, CDR2 YFSETQ. Trimming left V 4 bases short and J 2 bases short, with 8 bases between. The CDR3 length is 13 residues. The CDR3 region is CASSTRDTDTQYF. The CDR3 nucleotides read TGCGCCAGCAGCACTCGCGACACAGATACGCAGTATTTT.

In its sample, this clonotype was seen a few times. The CDR3 region is CASSLAGDSLPDTQYF. DNA for the CDR3: TGCGCCAGCAGCTTGGCAGGAGACTCTCTCCCAGATACGCAGTATTTT. This chain links TRBV5-1 with TRBJ2-3; D gene unclear. The V gene lost 0 bases and the J gene lost 4 bases, with 15 bases spanning the gap. The CDR3 covers 16 residues. Germline loops: CDR1 SGHRS, CDR2 YFSETQ. Variable domain in full (rest from reference TRBV5-1 and TRBJ2-3): KAGVTQTPRYLIKTRGQQVTLSCSPISGHRSVSWYQQTPGQGLQFLFEYFSETQRNKGNFPGRFSGRQFSNSRSEMNVSTLELGDSALYLCASSLAGDSLPDTQYFGPGTRLTVL.

This clonotype was observed a few times. CDR3 bases: TGTGCCATCACGCTCCAAACAGGGGCTGGCTACACCTTC. Its protein is CAITLQTGAGYTF. The chain carries TRBV10-3 and TRBJ1-2; 7 positions agree with TRBD1. Germline CDR1 reads ENHRY; CDR2 reads SYGVKD. The CDR3 totals 13 residues. The V segment lost 7 bases and the J segment 7 bases; nucleotides outside the gene matches: 9.

At least ten counts were recorded for this clonotype. The CDR3 DNA reads as TGTGCCAGCCGGGATGTGAACACTGAAGCTTTCTTT. This encodes CASRDVNTEAFF. The chain uses TRBV6-2 or TRBV6-3 and TRBJ1-1, with D hard to call. Germline loops: CDR1 MNHEY, CDR2 SVGEGT. V lost 8 bases and J lost 0, with 7 bases in between. The CDR3 runs to 12 residues.

At least ten counts were recorded for this clonotype. The V and J genes are TRBV7-9 and TRBJ2-1; the match to TRBD1 covers 7 bases. The V and J ends lost 3 bases and 1 base, in that order; junction bases with no gene match: 6. Germline-derived CDR1 and CDR2 are SEHNR and FQNEAQ (reference sequence). This CDR3 contains 16 residues. CDR3 nucleotide sequence: TGTGCCAGCAGCTTCAACAGGGGTAGGTCCTACAATGAGCAGTTCTTC. Residues: CASSFNRGRSYNEQFF. The complete variable domain, with remaining parts taken from reference TRBV7-9 and TRBJ2-1, reads DTGVSQNPRHKITKRGQNVTFRCDPISEHNRLYWYRQTLGQGPEFLTYFQNEAQLEKSRLLSDRFSAERPKGSFSTLEIQRTEQGDSAMYLCASSFNRGRSYNEQFFGPGTRLTVL.